This T cell receptor (beta chain) stems from a study of T cell responses to AZD1222 COVID-19 vaccine. For this clone: Its antigen is not known.

General study results and limits: Seropositive at baseline were only 5 to 7 AZD1222 recipients. White British donors predominated, females outnumbered males, and clonal diversity was possibly underestimated.

The CDR3 loop spans 13 amino acids. Germline CDR1 and CDR2: SGHVS and FQNEAQ. The J segment lost 5 bases and the V segment lost 4 bases, leaving 4 bases of the junction unmatched. Produced via immunoSEQ multiplex PCR; TCRdb's table is partial and in-frame only. The sample includes more than 150,000 clones, about 90% seen only once; the top ten take about 0.53%. V usage is TRBV7-8 and J usage is TRBJ1-1; 7 nucleotides match TRBD1. The TCR was taken from an adult in good health. Sequencing was performed on peripheral blood, taken on day 0 of AZD1222 vaccination. The CDR3 protein is CASSWDSGTEAFF. As DNA, the CDR3 is TGTGCCAGCAGCTGGGACAGTGGGACTGAAGCTTTCTTT.